The 21 T cell receptor beta chains given below trace back to one sample, sequenced in a study of T cell responses to AZD1222 COVID-19 vaccine. Libraries were prepared by immunoSEQ multiplex PCR; TCRdb keeps only in-frame clonotypes and omits some of them. The data show about 120,000 clones, around nine tenths seen once. The specimen comprised peripheral blood, sampled on day 0 of AZD1222 vaccination. These receptors originate from an adult in good health.

V and J are TRBV19 and TRBJ1-6, with D possibly being TRBD1 (6 bases). This CDR3 region has 14 residues. CDR1 and CDR2 (germline): LNHDA, SQIVND (reference sequence). V was pared by 7 bases and J by 7 bases, with 14 bases between. The chain's CDR3 is CASKEAGENSPLHF. The CDR3 DNA reads as TGTGCCAGTAAGGAGGCAGGGGAAAATTCACCCCTCCACTTT. Combining the CDR3 with reference TRBV19 and TRBJ1-6 gives the whole variable domain DGGITQSPKYLFRKEGQNVTLSCEQNLNHDAMYWYRQDPGQGLRLIYYSQIVNDFQKGDIAEGYSVSREKKESFPLTVTSAQKNPTAFYLCASKEAGENSPLHFGNGTRLTVT.

The chain couples TRBV6-4 to TRBJ1-1, with no clear D. V dropped 5 bases and J dropped 1 base, with 11 bases sitting between them. Germline V gene data show CDR1 as MRHNA and CDR2 as SNTAGT. CDR3 length: 14 residues. CDR3 nucleotide sequence: TGTGCCAGCAGTATTACACGGGAGAACACTGAAGCTTTCTTT. It specifies CASSITRENTEAFF.

J is TRBJ2-1 and V is TRBV7-2, with 9 positions matching TRBD2. Germline V gives CDR1 SGHTA, CDR2 FQGNSA. The J segment lost 8 bases and the V segment lost 1 base, leaving 6 bases of the junction unmatched. The length of the CDR3 is 15 residues. Here the CDR3 reads CASSLDSGRGYEQFF. The CDR3, as DNA: TGTGCCAGCAGCTTAGATAGCGGGAGAGGATATGAGCAGTTCTTC.

The chain carries TRBV12-3 or TRBV12-4 and TRBJ2-7; D gene unclear. V shed 6 bases and J shed 1 base, with 4 bases lying between them. CDR3 length: 11 amino acids. CDR3 in DNA: TGTGCCAGCAGCCATTCCTACGAGCAGTACTTC. Translating it yields CASSHSYEQYF.

The CDR3 is CASSYSYGTYGYTF. The CDR3 coding sequence is TGTGCCAGCAGTTACTCCTACGGGACATATGGCTACACCTTC. The chain is built from TRBV6-2 or TRBV6-3 and TRBJ1-2; possible D gene TRBD1, 6 bases. The germline V gene has CDR1 MNHEY and CDR2 SVGEGT. CDR3 length equals 14 residues. V was clipped by 0 bases and J by 5 bases, with 10 bases between them.

This chain joins TRBV5-1 and TRBJ1-1, with no clear D. V was trimmed by 4 bases and J by 5 bases, leaving 15 bases between them. CDR1 and CDR2 (germline): SGHRS, YFSETQ. The CDR3 runs to 14 residues. In DNA, the CDR3 is TGCGCCAGCAGCCTCACACTTGAGGGAACTGAAGCTTTCTTT. This translates into CASSLTLEGTEAFF.

The chain links TRBV7-9 to TRBJ2-1; the match to TRBD2 covers 10 bases. The CDR3 runs to 17 residues. V was pared by 3 bases and J by 1 base, with 6 bases of the junction left unmatched. Germline V CDR1 and CDR2: SEHNR, FQNEAQ (reference sequence). This CDR3 is CASSFSSSGGSYNEQFF. CDR3 in DNA: TGTGCCAGCAGCTTCTCCTCTAGCGGGGGATCCTACAATGAGCAGTTCTTC.

The genes are TRBV5-3 and TRBJ2-3; D is undetermined. TRBV5-3 is designated an ORF whose function remains uncertain. This CDR3 is built from 13 residues. The germline V and J ends were trimmed by 0 bases and 3 bases, with 5 bases remaining between them. This CDR3 reads CARSLGRTDTQYF. The CDR3 coding sequence is TGTGCCAGAAGCTTGGGCAGGACAGATACGCAGTATTTT.

The V gene is TRBV7-3, the J gene TRBJ1-2; D is uncertain. The CDR3 is 13 residues long. Trimming shortened V by 2 bases and J by 1 base, and 5 bases separated the two germline ends. CDR1 and CDR2 from the germline V gene are SGHTA and FQGTGA. CDR3 residues: CASSLGVNYGYTF. CDR3 coding DNA: TGTGCCAGCAGCTTAGGGGTTAACTATGGCTACACCTTC.

The genes are TRBV29-1 and TRBJ1-2; D perhaps matches TRBD1 (6 bases). The CDR3 totals 14 residues. Germline values: CDR1 SQVTM, CDR2 ANQGSEA. V lost 7 bases, J lost 3 bases, and 18 bases lay in between. CDR3 protein: CSAALRQAHYGYTF. Here the CDR3 DNA reads TGCAGCGCTGCCCTCAGACAGGCTCACTATGGCTACACCTTC.

For the CDR3, the DNA is TGTGCCAGCAGTGTGCAGGGCCTCACTGAAGCTTTCTTT. It translates to CASSVQGLTEAFF. This rearrangement joins TRBV2 to TRBJ1-1, with D possibly TRBD1 on 5 matching bases. Germline CDR1 reads SNHLY; CDR2 reads FYNNEI. Trimming left V 4 bases short and J 4 bases short, with 10 bases between. The CDR3 spans 13 residues.

This chain links TRBV30 with TRBJ2-6; 9 bases agree with TRBD1. The length of the CDR3 is 15 residues. The J segment lost 1 base and the V segment lost 3 bases, leaving 1 base of the junction unmatched. Germline lookup yields CDR1 GTSNPN and CDR2 SVGIG (reference sequence). Here the CDR3 reads CAWSDRGSGANVLTF. In nucleotides, the CDR3 is TGTGCCTGGAGCGACAGGGGGTCTGGGGCCAACGTCCTGACTTTC.

This chain uses TRBV11-3 with TRBJ1-5; weak D call: TRBD1 (6 bases). The CDR3 spans 13 residues. Germline lookup yields CDR1 SGHNT and CDR2 YENEEA. Between the trimmed V and J ends, which lost 3 bases and 4 bases, there was a span of 7 bases. The DNA for the CDR3 is TGTGCCAGCAGCTTGACAGGAAATCAGCCCCAGCATTTT. This encodes CASSLTGNQPQHF.

The rearrangement links TRBV2 to TRBJ2-5; D remains ambiguous. The CDR3 loop spans 11 amino acids. V lost 7 bases, J lost 2 bases, and 5 bases lay in between. Germline V gives CDR1 SNHLY, CDR2 FYNNEI. The CDR3 here is CASTRQETQYF. The DNA for the CDR3 is TGTGCCAGCACCAGACAAGAGACCCAGTACTTC.

The chain combines TRBV11-2 with TRBJ1-1; D is unclear. The germline CDR1 and CDR2 sequences are SGHAT and FQNNGV. This CDR3 is 13 amino acids long. V was cut by 3 bases and J by 2 bases, with 7 bases left in between. CDR3 bases: TGTGCCAGCAGCTTCAGCCTTAACACTGAAGCTTTCTTT. It yields the protein CASSFSLNTEAFF.

The chain uses TRBV19 and TRBJ2-5; D unresolved. The V gene's germline CDR1 is LNHDA and CDR2 SQIVND (reference sequence). Trimming shortened V by 1 base and J by 5 bases, and 11 bases separated the two germline ends. The length of the CDR3 is 14 residues. CDR3 DNA sequence: TGTGCCAGTAGTATAGGCTCGATCGGGGAGACCCAGTACTTC. Translation gives CASSIGSIGETQYF.

CDR3 amino acids: CASSPGQLYGYTF. CDR3 nucleotides: TGTGCCAGCAGTCCCGGACAGCTGTATGGCTACACCTTC. The chain carries TRBV6-5 and TRBJ1-2; D is possibly TRBD1 (6 bases). V was pared by 5 bases and J by 5 bases, with 12 bases between. CDR3 length: 13 residues. The V gene's germline CDR1 is MNHEY and CDR2 SVGAGI.

CDR3 region: CASSLARGVETQYF. The CDR3 coding sequence is TGTGCCAGCAGCTTAGCCAGGGGGGTGGAGACCCAGTACTTC. The chain is built from TRBV11-2 and TRBJ2-5, with D possibly being TRBD1 (7 bases). The length of the CDR3 is 14 residues. Germline-derived CDR1 and CDR2 are SGHAT and FQNNGV. Trimming took 1 base from V and 5 from J, leaving 11 bases between them.

V gene TRBV30 combines with J gene TRBJ2-7, with 9 bases matching TRBD1. The germline gives CDR1 GTSNPN, CDR2 SVGIG (reference sequence). The CDR3 consists of 14 residues. V lost 2 bases and J lost 7; bases outside the gene matches: 9. The CDR3 loop reads CAWSWTGDGGEQYF. The CDR3 coding sequence is TGTGCCTGGAGTTGGACAGGGGACGGAGGAGAGCAGTACTTC.

The chain is built from TRBV14 and TRBJ2-2, with 8 bases that match TRBD2. There are 15 residues in the CDR3. The V gene end was trimmed by 6 bases and the J gene end by 7 bases; junction bases not matched to a gene: 10. Per the germline V gene, CDR1 is SGHDN and CDR2 is FVKESK. The CDR3 DNA reads TGTGCCAGCAGACCGACGGGAGGGGCCAACGGGGAGCTGTTTTTT. Translation: CASRPTGGANGELFF.

The rearrangement uses TRBV6-2 or TRBV6-3 and TRBJ1-2; D is undetermined. The CDR3 is 14 amino acids. The V gene lost 5 bases and the J gene lost 5 bases, with 15 bases spanning the gap. Germline CDR1 reads MNHEY; CDR2 reads SVGEGT. As DNA, the CDR3 is TGTGCCAGCAGTGACACGGGGAGCTCTTATGGCTACACCTTC. It codes for CASSDTGSSYGYTF.